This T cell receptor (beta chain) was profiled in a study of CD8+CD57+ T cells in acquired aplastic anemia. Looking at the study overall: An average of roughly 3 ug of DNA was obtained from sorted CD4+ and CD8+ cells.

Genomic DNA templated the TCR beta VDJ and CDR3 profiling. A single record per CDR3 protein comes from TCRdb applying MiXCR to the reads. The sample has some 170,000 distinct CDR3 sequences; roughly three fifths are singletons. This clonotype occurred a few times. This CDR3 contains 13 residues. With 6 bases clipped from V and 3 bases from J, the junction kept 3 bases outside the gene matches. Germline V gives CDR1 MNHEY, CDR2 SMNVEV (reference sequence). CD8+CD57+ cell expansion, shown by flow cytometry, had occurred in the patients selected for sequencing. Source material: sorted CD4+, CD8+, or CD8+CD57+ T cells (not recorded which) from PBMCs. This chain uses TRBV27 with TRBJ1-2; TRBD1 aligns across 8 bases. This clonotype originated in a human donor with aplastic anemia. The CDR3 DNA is TGTGCCAGCAGCCTGGACAGGGACTATGGCTACACCTTC. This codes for CASSLDRDYGYTF.